The clone carrying this T cell receptor beta chain appeared a single time. The data were taken from a study of blood T cells in healthy people across ages. The CDR3 runs to 17 residues. CDR1 LGHNA and CDR2 YSLEER come from the germline V gene. V was trimmed by 0 bases and J by 0 bases, leaving 9 bases between them. With a J-beta primer mix and a sample-barcoded 5' primer, a second PCR ran roughly 6 to 11 cycles. A single record per CDR3 protein comes from TCRdb applying MiXCR to the 5' RACE reads. Among about 1.4 million distinct CDR3 sequences listed, roughly 64% were seen once. This clonotype was obtained from a man between 18 and 35 years old in good health. The material sequenced was blood. This chain connects TRBV4-3 to TRBJ1-6; the D is unclear. CDR3 bases: TGCGCCAGCAGCCAAGATAGGCAGAGCTCCTATAATTCACCCCTCCACTTT. Its protein product is CASSQDRQSSYNSPLHF.